The TCR beta chain under discussion was sequenced for a study of T cell responses to AZD1222 COVID-19 vaccine. Overall study findings and caveats: Mostly white British, mostly female donors; authors suggested clonal diversity may be underestimated.

Measured with immunoSEQ multiplex PCR; TCRdb has only the in-frame clones, and not every one. The table lists roughly 99,000 clones, nearly 90% of them singletons, with approximately 4.8% in the top ten. Germline V lookup: CDR1 SEHNR, CDR2 FQNEAQ (reference sequence). The germline V and J ends were trimmed by 2 bases and 15 bases, with 14 bases remaining between them. The CDR3 length is 12 residues. Remarks on this clone: Its specificity is not known.

The clonotype comes from an adult who received the AZD1222 COVID-19 vaccine. The gene calls are TRBV7-9 and TRBJ2-1; possibly TRBD1 or TRBD2 for D (5 bases each). Sample: peripheral blood, taken 28 days after the second AZD1222 dose. This chain's CDR3 is CASSLQGGRGFF. The CDR3 bases are TGTGCCAGCAGCTTACAGGGCGGGCGAGGGTTCTTC.